The entry that follows covers one TCR beta chain sequence. In the authors' workflow: Reference gene primer amplification gave nucleated cell count estimates. TCRdb's copy holds only in-frame clones and misses some; the assay was immunoSEQ multiplex PCR. The DNA was the basis for D and trimming; V, J and clone size are from that table. Among about 270,000 clones listed, approximately 84% were seen once. CDR3 length equals 17 residues. The V gene lost 6 bases and the J gene lost 0 bases, with 21 bases spanning the gap. CDR1 and CDR2 (germline): SQVTM, ANQGSEA. Recruited during active infection, patients (from Seattle) were subsequently followed longitudinally. This specimen belongs to a study of blood T cell repertoires in COVID-19. The overall study: Material from acute and convalescent COVID-19 was sourced from the United States, Italy and Spain. In each case, the material was cDNA or gDNA derived from T cells, B-cell-depleted T cells, or PBMCs.

This clonotype originated in a human donor with COVID-19, enrolled during active disease. The donor label of this sample is uncertain. Sequenced input: peripheral blood. This rearrangement joins TRBV29-1 to TRBJ1-5; TRBD1 is a possible D gene (5 bases). The CDR3 loop reads CSVSSGDGSYSNQPQHF. CDR3 sequence (DNA): TGCAGCGTCTCGTCGGGGGACGGCTCTTATAGCAATCAGCCCCAGCATTTT.